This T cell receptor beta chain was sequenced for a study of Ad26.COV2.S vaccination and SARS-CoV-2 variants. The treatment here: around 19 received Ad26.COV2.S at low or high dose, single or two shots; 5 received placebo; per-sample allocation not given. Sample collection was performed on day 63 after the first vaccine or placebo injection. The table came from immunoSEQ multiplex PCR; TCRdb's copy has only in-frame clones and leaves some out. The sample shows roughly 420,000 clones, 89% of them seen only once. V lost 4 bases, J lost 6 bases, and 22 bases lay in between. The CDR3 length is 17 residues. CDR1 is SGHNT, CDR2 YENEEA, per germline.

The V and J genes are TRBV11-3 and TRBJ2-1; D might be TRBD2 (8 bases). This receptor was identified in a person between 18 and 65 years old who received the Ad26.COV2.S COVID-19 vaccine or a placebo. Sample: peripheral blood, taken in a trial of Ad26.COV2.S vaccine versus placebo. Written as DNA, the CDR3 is TGTGCCAGCAGCTCTCCCAGGGGGGGAGCGGGAGTCAATGAGCAGTTCTTC. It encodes CASSSPRGGAGVNEQFF.